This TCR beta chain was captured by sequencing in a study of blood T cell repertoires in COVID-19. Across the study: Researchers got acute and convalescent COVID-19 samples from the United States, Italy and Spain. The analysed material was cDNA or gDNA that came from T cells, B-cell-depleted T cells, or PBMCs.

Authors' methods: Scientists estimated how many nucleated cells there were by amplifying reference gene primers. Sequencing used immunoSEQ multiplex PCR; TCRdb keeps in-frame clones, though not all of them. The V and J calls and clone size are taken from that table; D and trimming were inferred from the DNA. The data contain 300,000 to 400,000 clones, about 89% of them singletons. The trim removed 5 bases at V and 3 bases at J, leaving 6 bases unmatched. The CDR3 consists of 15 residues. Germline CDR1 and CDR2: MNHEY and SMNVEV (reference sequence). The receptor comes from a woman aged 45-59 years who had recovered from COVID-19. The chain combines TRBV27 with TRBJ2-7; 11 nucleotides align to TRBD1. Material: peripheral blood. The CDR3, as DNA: TGTGCCAGCAGTAGGACCGGGACAGGGGGCTACGAGCAGTACTTC. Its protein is CASSRTGTGGYEQYF.